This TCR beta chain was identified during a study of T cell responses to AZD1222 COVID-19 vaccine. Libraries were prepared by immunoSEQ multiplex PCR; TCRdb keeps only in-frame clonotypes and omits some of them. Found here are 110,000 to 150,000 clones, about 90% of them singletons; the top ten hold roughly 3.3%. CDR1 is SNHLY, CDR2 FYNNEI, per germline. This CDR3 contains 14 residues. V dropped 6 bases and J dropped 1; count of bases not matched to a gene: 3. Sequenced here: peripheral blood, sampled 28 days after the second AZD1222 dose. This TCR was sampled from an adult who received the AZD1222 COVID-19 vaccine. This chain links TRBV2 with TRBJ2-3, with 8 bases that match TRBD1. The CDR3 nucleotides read TGTGCCAGCAGACCGGGACAGGGCACAGATACGCAGTATTTT. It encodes CASRPGQGTDTQYF.